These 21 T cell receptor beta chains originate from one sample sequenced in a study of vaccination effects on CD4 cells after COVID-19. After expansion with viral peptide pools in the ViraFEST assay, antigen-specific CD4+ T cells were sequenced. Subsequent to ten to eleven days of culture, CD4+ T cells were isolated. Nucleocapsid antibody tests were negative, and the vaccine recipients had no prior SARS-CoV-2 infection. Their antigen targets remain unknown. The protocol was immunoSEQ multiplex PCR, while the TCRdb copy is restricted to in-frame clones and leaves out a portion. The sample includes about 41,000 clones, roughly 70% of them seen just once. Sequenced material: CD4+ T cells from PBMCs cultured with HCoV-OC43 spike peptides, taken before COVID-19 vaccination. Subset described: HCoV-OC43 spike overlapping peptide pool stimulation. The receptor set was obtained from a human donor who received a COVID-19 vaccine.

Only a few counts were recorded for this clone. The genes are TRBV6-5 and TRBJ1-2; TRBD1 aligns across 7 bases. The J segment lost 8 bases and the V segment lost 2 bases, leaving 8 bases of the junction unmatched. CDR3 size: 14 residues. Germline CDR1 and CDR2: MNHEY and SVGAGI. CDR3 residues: CASSYGRGRGGYTF. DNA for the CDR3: TGTGCCAGCAGTTACGGCAGGGGGAGAGGGGGCTACACCTTC.

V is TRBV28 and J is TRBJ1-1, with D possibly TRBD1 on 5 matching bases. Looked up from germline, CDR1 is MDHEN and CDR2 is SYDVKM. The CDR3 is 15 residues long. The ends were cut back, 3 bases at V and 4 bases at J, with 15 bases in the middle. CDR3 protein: CASSFPRKGPTEAFF. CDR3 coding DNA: TGTGCCAGCAGTTTCCCCCGGAAGGGGCCCACTGAAGCTTTCTTT.

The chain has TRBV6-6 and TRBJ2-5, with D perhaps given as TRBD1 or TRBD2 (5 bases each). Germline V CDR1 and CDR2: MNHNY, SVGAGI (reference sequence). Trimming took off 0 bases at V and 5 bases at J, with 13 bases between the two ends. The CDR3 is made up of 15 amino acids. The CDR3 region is CASSYSLQEAETQYF. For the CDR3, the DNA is TGTGCCAGCAGTTACTCTTTACAGGAGGCCGAGACCCAGTACTTC.

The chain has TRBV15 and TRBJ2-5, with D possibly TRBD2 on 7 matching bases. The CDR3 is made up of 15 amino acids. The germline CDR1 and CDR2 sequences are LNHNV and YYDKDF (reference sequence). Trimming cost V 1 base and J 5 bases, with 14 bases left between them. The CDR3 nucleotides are TGTGCCACCAGCAGAGTAGGGGGGACTAAGGAGACCCAGTACTTC. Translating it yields CATSRVGGTKETQYF.

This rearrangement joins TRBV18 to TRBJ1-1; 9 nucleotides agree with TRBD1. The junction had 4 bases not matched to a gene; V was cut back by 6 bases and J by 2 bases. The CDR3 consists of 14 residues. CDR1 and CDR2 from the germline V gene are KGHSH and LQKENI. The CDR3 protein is CASSRTGENTEAFF. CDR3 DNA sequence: TGTGCCAGCTCGAGGACAGGGGAAAACACTGAAGCTTTCTTT.

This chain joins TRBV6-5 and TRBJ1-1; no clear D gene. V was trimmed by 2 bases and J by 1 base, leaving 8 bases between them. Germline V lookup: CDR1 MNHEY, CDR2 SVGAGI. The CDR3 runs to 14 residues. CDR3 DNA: TGTGCCAGCAGTTACAGGCCCTCGAACACTGAAGCTTTCTTT. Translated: CASSYRPSNTEAFF.

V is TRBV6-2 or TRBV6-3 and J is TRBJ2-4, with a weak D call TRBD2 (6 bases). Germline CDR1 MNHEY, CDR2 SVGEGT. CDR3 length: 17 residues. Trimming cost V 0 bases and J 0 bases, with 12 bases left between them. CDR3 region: CASSYSGGVIAKNIQYF. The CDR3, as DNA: TGTGCCAGCAGTTACTCAGGCGGGGTTATAGCCAAAAACATTCAGTACTTC.

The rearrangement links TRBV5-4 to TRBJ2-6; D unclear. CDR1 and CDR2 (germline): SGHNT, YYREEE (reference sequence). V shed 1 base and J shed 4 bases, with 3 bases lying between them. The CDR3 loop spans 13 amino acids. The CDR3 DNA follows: TGTGCCAGCAGCTTGTACGGGGCCAACGTCCTGACTTTC. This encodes CASSLYGANVLTF.

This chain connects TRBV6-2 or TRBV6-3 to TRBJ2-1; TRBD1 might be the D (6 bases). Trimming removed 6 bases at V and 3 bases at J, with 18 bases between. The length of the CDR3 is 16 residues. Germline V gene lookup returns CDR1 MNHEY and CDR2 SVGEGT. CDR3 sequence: CASSPSARGLYNEQFF. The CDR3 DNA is TGTGCCAGCAGCCCCTCCGCCAGGGGTCTCTACAATGAGCAGTTCTTC.

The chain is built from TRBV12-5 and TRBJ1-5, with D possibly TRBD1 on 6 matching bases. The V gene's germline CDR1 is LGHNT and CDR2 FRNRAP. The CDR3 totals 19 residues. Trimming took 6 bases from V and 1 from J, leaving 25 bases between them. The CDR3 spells CASGPWITQGLGSNQPQHF. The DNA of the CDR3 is TGTGCTAGTGGCCCCTGGATAACACAGGGCCTGGGGAGCAATCAGCCCCAGCATTTT.

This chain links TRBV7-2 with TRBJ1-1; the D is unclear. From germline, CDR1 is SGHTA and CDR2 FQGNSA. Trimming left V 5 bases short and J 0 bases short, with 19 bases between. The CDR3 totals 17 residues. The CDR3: CASSPGVGLGMNTEAFF. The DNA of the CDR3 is TGTGCCAGCAGCCCGGGAGTGGGTCTAGGAATGAACACTGAAGCTTTCTTT.

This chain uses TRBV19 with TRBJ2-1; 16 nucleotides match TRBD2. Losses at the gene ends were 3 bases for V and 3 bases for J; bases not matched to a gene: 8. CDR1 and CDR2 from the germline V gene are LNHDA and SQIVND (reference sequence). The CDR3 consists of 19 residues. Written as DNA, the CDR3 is TGTGCCAGTAGTATTTATCCGGGACTAGCGGGGGGGAGCTACAATGAGCAGTTCTTC. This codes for CASSIYPGLAGGSYNEQFF.

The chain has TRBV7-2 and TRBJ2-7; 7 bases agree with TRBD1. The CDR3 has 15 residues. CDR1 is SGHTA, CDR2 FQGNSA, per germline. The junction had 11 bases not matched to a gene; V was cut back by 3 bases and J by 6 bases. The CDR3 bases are TGTGCCAGCAGCTTTTGGGAACAGGGGTCAGCCGAGCAGTACTTC. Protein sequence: CASSFWEQGSAEQYF.

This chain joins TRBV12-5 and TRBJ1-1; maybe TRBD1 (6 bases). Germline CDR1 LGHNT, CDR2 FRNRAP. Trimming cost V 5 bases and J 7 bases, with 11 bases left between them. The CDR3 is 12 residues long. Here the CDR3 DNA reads TGTGCTAGTGGTACCGGACAGAGTGAAGCTTTCTTT. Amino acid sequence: CASGTGQSEAFF.

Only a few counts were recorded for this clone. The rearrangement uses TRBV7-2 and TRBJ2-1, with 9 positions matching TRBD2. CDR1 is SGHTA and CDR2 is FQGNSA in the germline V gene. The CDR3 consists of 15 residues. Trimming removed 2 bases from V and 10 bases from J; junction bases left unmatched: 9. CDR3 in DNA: TGTGCCAGCAGCTTACAATCGCTAGCGGGGAGCGAGCAGTTCTTC. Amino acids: CASSLQSLAGSEQFF.

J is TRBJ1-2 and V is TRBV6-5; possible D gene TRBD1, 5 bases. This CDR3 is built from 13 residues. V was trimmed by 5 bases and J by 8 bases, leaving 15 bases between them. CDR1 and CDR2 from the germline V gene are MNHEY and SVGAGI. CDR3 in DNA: TGTGCCAGCAGTCCGGGACTTCGGCACGGCTACACCTTC. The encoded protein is CASSPGLRHGYTF.

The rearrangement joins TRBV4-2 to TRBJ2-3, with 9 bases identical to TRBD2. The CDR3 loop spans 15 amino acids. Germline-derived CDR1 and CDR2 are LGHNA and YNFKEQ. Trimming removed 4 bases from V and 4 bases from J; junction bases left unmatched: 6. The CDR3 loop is CASSRIAGAPDTQYF. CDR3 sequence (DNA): TGTGCCAGCAGCCGGATAGCGGGGGCCCCAGATACGCAGTATTTT.

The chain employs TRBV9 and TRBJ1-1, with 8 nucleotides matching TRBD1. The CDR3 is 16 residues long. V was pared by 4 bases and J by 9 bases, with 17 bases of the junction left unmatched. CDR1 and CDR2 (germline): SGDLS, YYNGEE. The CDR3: CASSPNIQGAFGKAFF. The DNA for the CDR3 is TGTGCCAGCAGCCCCAATATCCAGGGGGCGTTTGGGAAAGCTTTCTTT.

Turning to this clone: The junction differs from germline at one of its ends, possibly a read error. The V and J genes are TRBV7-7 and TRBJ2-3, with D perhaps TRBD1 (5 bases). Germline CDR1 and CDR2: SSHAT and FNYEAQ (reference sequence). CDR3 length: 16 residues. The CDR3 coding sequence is TGTGCTAGCAGCTTGGGTGGCGACAGTAGCACAGATACGCAGTATTTT. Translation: CASSLGGDSSTDTQYF.

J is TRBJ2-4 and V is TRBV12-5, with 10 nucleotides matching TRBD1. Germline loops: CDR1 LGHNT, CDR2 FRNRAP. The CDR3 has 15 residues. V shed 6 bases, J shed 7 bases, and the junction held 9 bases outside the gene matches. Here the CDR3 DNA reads TGTGCTAGTGGCCCTGGACAGGGGGATTGGAACATTCAGTACTTC. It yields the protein CASGPGQGDWNIQYF.

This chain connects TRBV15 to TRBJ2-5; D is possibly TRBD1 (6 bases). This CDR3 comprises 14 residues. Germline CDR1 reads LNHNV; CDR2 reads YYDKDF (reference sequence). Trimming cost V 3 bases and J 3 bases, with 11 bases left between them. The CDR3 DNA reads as TGTGCCACCAGCAGCGGACAGTCCAAAGAGACCCAGTACTTC. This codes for CATSSGQSKETQYF.